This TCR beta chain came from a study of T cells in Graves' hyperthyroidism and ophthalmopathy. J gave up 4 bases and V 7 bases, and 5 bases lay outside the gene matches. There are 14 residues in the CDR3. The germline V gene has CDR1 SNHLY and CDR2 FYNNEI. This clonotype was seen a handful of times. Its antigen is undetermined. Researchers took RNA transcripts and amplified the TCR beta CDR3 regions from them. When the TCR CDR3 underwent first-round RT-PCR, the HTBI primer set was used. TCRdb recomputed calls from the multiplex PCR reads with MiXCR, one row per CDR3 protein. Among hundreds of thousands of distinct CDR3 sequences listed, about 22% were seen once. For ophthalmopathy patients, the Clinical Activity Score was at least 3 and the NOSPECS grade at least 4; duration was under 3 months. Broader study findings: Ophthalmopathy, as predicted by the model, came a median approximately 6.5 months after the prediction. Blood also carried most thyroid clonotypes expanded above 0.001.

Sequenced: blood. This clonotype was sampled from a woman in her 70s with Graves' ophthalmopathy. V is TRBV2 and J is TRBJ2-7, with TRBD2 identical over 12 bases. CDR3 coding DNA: TGTGCCAGCAAAGCACTAGCGGGAGGATACGAGCAGTACTTC. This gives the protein CASKALAGGYEQYF.